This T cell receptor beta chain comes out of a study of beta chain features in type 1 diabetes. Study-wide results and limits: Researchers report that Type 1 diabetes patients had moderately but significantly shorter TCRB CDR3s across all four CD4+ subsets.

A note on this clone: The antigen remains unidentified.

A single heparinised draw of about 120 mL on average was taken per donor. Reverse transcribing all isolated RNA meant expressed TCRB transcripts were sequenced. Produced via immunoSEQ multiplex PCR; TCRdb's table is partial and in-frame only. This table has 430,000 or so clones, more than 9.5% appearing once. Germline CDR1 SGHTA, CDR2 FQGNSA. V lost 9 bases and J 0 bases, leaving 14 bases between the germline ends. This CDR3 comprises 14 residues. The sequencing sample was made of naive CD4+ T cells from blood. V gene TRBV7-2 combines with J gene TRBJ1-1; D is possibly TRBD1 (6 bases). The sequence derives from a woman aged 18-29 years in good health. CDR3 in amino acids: CASAGQALNTEAFF. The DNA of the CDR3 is TGTGCCAGTGCGGGACAAGCTCTGAACACTGAAGCTTTCTTT.